These 8 T cell receptor beta chains came from one sample sequenced in a study of cytomegalovirus exposure and HLA in healthy donors. PCR involved 60 Vbeta and 13 Jbeta primers. Assay used: immunoSEQ multiplex PCR; TCRdb lists only in-frame clones, some missing. The sample carries tens of thousands of clones, approximately 69% recorded once. Sequencing was carried out using PBMCs. The source of these receptors is a woman aged 50 to 60 in good health and CMV-seropositive.

V usage is TRBV6-6 and J usage is TRBJ2-5; the D gene is possibly TRBD2 (5 bases). V gave up 5 bases and J gave up 2 bases, with 15 bases separating them. Germline CDR1 is MNHNY and CDR2 is SVGAGI (reference sequence). The CDR3 has 15 amino acids. The CDR3 here is CASSPGISAQETQYF. As DNA, the CDR3 is TGTGCCAGCAGTCCCGGGATTTCCGCGCAAGAGACCCAGTACTTC.

CDR3 bases: TGCGCCAGCAGCGAGGATACGCAGTATTTT. Translation: CASSEDTQYF. The chain has TRBV5-1 and TRBJ2-3; D gene uncertain. Germline V CDR1 and CDR2: SGHRS, YFSETQ. The CDR3 covers 10 residues. V lost 4 bases and J lost 6, with 3 bases in between. Together with reference TRBV5-1 and TRBJ2-3, the CDR3 gives the full variable domain: KAGVTQTPRYLIKTRGQQVTLSCSPISGHRSVSWYQQTPGQGLQFLFEYFSETQRNKGNFPGRFSGRQFSNSRSEMNVSTLELGDSALYLCASSEDTQYFGPGTRLTVL.

CDR3 protein: CASSFHRGRATEAFF. CDR3 nucleotide sequence: TGCGCCAGCAGCTTCCACAGGGGGCGGGCCACTGAAGCTTTCTTT. The chain uses TRBV5-1 and TRBJ1-1; 9 bases are shared with TRBD1. CDR1 is SGHRS and CDR2 is YFSETQ in the germline V gene. CDR3 size: 15 residues. J was trimmed by 4 bases and V by 2 bases; bases with no gene match: 6.

This clone has only a few counts. The chain couples TRBV4-3 to TRBJ2-3, with TRBD2 matching 7 bases. The CDR3 length is 14 residues. After removal of 3 bases from V and 2 bases from J, the junction contained 2 bases not matched to a gene. The germline gives CDR1 LGHNA, CDR2 YSLEER. In nucleotides, the CDR3 is TGCGCCAGCAGCCAGGGGGGGTTCACAGATACGCAGTATTTT. It yields the protein CASSQGGFTDTQYF.

The gene calls are TRBV19 and TRBJ2-1, with D possibly matching TRBD2 (6 bases). The CDR3 is 14 residues long. Germline V gives CDR1 LNHDA, CDR2 SQIVND (reference sequence). Trimming stripped 5 bases from V and 5 bases from J, with 13 bases between. Here the CDR3 reads CASSWRGGNNEQFF. In DNA, the CDR3 is TGTGCCAGTAGTTGGCGGGGCGGAAACAATGAGCAGTTCTTC.

This chain uses TRBV4-1 with TRBJ2-3, with 10 bases fitting TRBD2. J was trimmed by 0 bases and V by 8 bases; bases with no gene match: 11. Germline loops: CDR1 MGHRA, CDR2 YSYEKL. The CDR3 loop spans 17 amino acids. This CDR3 is CASRTSGDQASTDTQYF. As DNA, the CDR3 is TGCGCCAGCCGCACTAGCGGGGACCAAGCTAGCACAGATACGCAGTATTTT.

The chain links TRBV28 to TRBJ2-7; TRBD1 matches 8 bases. V lost 7 bases to trimming and J lost 5 bases; unmatched junction nucleotides: 10. The length of the CDR3 is 14 residues. The germline gives CDR1 MDHEN, CDR2 SYDVKM. As DNA, the CDR3 is TGTGCCAGCATCAGGGGGCAGGGTAACAACGAGCAGTACTTC. It translates to CASIRGQGNNEQYF.

This chain links TRBV30 with TRBJ2-7; a weak D match, TRBD1 (5 bases). V lost 3 bases and J 2 bases, leaving 5 bases between the germline ends. Per the germline V gene, CDR1 is GTSNPN and CDR2 is SVGIG (reference sequence). The CDR3 runs 11 residues. The CDR3 spells CAWRTAYEQYF. CDR3 in DNA: TGTGCCTGGAGGACAGCCTACGAGCAGTACTTC.